This passage covers 32 T cell receptor beta chains from one sample sequenced in a study of cytomegalovirus exposure and HLA in healthy donors. Method: immunoSEQ multiplex PCR; TCRdb's copy keeps in-frame clones and lacks some. The table lists fewer than 350,000 clones, over 75% of them singletons. Sample: PBMCs. The receptors were gathered from a woman younger than 35 in good health and CMV-seronegative.

V gene TRBV7-8 combines with J gene TRBJ2-7, with 8 bases aligning to TRBD1. J gave up 3 bases and V 5 bases, and 12 bases lay outside the gene matches. CDR3 length: 16 amino acids. Per germline, CDR1 SGHVS and CDR2 FQNEAQ. The CDR3 protein is CASSPPNRGSSYEQYF. Here the CDR3 DNA reads TGTGCCAGCAGCCCGCCCAACAGGGGGTCAAGCTACGAGCAGTACTTC.

J is TRBJ2-1 and V is TRBV10-2, with TRBD2 matching over 12 bases. Looked up from germline, CDR1 is WSHSY and CDR2 is SAAADI. The length of the CDR3 is 16 residues. Trimming cost V 3 bases and J 9 bases; bases outside gene matches: 9. The CDR3 here is CASSDDRLAGGGEQFF. In DNA, the CDR3 is TGCGCCAGCAGTGACGACCGGCTAGCGGGAGGGGGTGAGCAGTTCTTC.

J is TRBJ2-2 and V is TRBV11-3, with D perhaps matching TRBD1 (5 bases). The CDR3 totals 15 residues. Germline CDR1 and CDR2: SGHNT and YENEEA. V lost 4 bases and J 7 bases, leaving 16 bases between the germline ends. DNA of the CDR3: TGTGCCAGCAGCTATACCGCCACAACAGGCGGGGAGCTGTTTTTT. Translation gives CASSYTATTGGELFF.

The rearrangement uses TRBV28 and TRBJ2-2; 8 nucleotides match TRBD2. The CDR3 is 16 amino acids. V shed 7 bases, J shed 4 bases, and the junction held 11 bases outside the gene matches. Germline values: CDR1 MDHEN, CDR2 SYDVKM. The CDR3 loop is CASTGGGNYPTGELFF. The CDR3 nucleotides are TGTGCCAGCACCGGGGGGGGAAACTACCCCACCGGGGAGCTGTTTTTT.

This clone has a handful of counts. This CDR3 is CASRPTSGSCEQYF. CDR3 DNA sequence: TGCGCCAGCAGGCCGACTAGCGGGAGCTGCGAGCAGTACTTC. The chain links TRBV10-1 to TRBJ2-7, with 12 nucleotides matching TRBD2. Germline V gives CDR1 WNHNN, CDR2 SYGVQD (reference sequence). Germline trimming cut 6 bases from V and 6 bases from J; bases unmatched to any gene: 6. The CDR3 covers 14 residues.

This clone was seen more than once but under ten times. This chain connects TRBV18 to TRBJ2-7; 9 bases are a match to TRBD1. Per the germline V gene, CDR1 is KGHSH and CDR2 is LQKENI. V trimming: 3 bases; J trimming: 5 bases; junction bases outside the gene matches: 2. This CDR3 has 13 amino acids. The CDR3 region is CASSPGTGHEQYF. The CDR3 nucleotides read TGTGCCAGCTCACCCGGGACAGGGCACGAGCAGTACTTC.

The rearrangement uses TRBV4-3 and TRBJ2-7; 8 bases are a match to TRBD2. V dropped 0 bases and J dropped 2; count of bases not matched to a gene: 3. The CDR3 has 15 residues. Looked up from germline, CDR1 is LGHNA and CDR2 is YSLEER. CDR3 bases: TGCGCCAGCAGCCAAGACCGGGGACTAGCCTACGAGCAGTACTTC. It yields the protein CASSQDRGLAYEQYF.

The chain has TRBV7-2 and TRBJ2-7; 12 positions agree with TRBD2. V was clipped by 5 bases and J by 2 bases; unmatched bases: 13. This CDR3 is built from 18 residues. Per germline, CDR1 SGHTA and CDR2 FQGNSA. CDR3 sequence reads: CASSRVPTTSGSTYEQYF. The CDR3 region has the DNA TGTGCCAGCAGCCGAGTACCAACGACTAGCGGGAGCACCTACGAGCAGTACTTC.

The V call is TRBV29-1, the J call TRBJ2-7; D possibly corresponds to TRBD1 (5 bases). The CDR3 covers 13 residues. V dropped 4 bases and J dropped 2 bases, with 12 bases sitting between them. Per germline, CDR1 SQVTM and CDR2 ANQGSEA. The chain's CDR3 is CSVGPQGTYEQYF. In nucleotides, the CDR3 is TGCAGCGTTGGCCCCCAGGGAACCTACGAGCAGTACTTC.

This clone was counted once. This chain links TRBV2 with TRBJ2-1, with 7 nucleotides matching TRBD1. Germline CDR1 is SNHLY and CDR2 is FYNNEI. After removal of 6 bases from V and 8 bases from J, the junction contained 10 bases not matched to a gene. The CDR3 has 14 residues. Here the CDR3 reads CASRATGQFDEQFF. In DNA form, the CDR3 reads TGTGCCAGCAGGGCTACGGGACAGTTCGATGAGCAGTTCTTC.

The chain links TRBV28 to TRBJ1-2, with D possibly matching TRBD1 (5 bases). Germline loops: CDR1 MDHEN, CDR2 SYDVKM. V lost 3 bases, J lost 6 bases, and 11 bases lay in between. This CDR3 spans 13 amino acids. The CDR3 bases are TGTGCCAGCAGTTTCCGGGGGACGGATGGCTACACCTTC. This translates into CASSFRGTDGYTF.

The V gene is TRBV5-1, the J gene TRBJ2-1, with 8 bases aligning to TRBD2. CDR1 SGHRS and CDR2 YFSETQ come from the germline V gene. The CDR3 extends over 13 amino acids. J gave up 9 bases and V 7 bases, and 9 bases lay outside the gene matches. The DNA for the CDR3 is TGCGCCAGCCGGCCAGCGGGAGAGGGTGAGCAGTTCTTC. This translates into CASRPAGEGEQFF.

J is TRBJ2-1 and V is TRBV9; 11 bases fit TRBD2. Trimming removed 4 bases from V and 0 bases from J; junction bases left unmatched: 12. This CDR3 is 19 amino acids long. Germline values: CDR1 SGDLS, CDR2 YYNGEE. The CDR3 loop reads CASSTLGTSGLGSYNEQFF. For the CDR3, the DNA is TGTGCCAGCAGCACTTTAGGGACTAGCGGTTTGGGCTCCTACAATGAGCAGTTCTTC. Full variable domain (missing parts from reference TRBV9 and TRBJ2-1): DSGVTQTPKHLITATGQRVTLRCSPRSGDLSVYWYQQSLDQGLQFLIQYYNGEERAKGNILERFSAQQFPDLHSELNLSSLELGDSALYFCASSTLGTSGLGSYNEQFFGPGTRLTVL.

The chain recombines TRBV11-2 with TRBJ2-5; D is possibly TRBD1 (5 bases). Deletions cut 3 bases from V and 5 bases from J, with 7 bases between. This CDR3 has 12 amino acids. Germline lookup yields CDR1 SGHAT and CDR2 FQNNGV. The CDR3 DNA is TGTGCCAGCAGCTTGCAGGGTGAGACCCAGTACTTC. It is translated as CASSLQGETQYF.

The chain recombines TRBV30 with TRBJ2-1; 8 positions agree with TRBD2. V was clipped by 5 bases and J by 1 base; unmatched bases: 16. There are 18 residues in the CDR3. Germline values: CDR1 GTSNPN, CDR2 SVGIG (reference sequence). The CDR3 region has the DNA TGTGCCTGGCTTTCGCGACTACCACGGGGGGGTTCCTACAATGAGCAGTTCTTC. Residues: CAWLSRLPRGGSYNEQFF.

Points on this clone: Sequence at one end of the junction differs from germline and may be a read error. The CDR3 sequence: CASSLAQTYKGVLYF. The CDR3 nucleotides read TGTGCCAGCAGCTTAGCCCAGACTTATAAAGGAGTACTTTACTTC. This chain joins TRBV7-8 and TRBJ1-2, with unresolved D. Germline lookup yields CDR1 SGHVS and CDR2 FQNEAQ. The CDR3 covers 15 residues.

V usage is TRBV6-5 and J usage is TRBJ1-3; possible D gene TRBD1, 5 bases. The length of the CDR3 is 13 residues. Trimming stripped 4 bases from V and 3 bases from J, with 7 bases between. Germline CDR1 reads MNHEY; CDR2 reads SVGAGI. CDR3 protein: CASSLTVGNTIYF. CDR3 in DNA: TGTGCCAGCAGTTTGACAGTTGGAAACACCATATATTTT.

The CDR3 DNA follows: TGTGCCAGCAGCCCGGACAGGGGGATCTATGGCTACACCTTC. This sequence encodes CASSPDRGIYGYTF. This chain links TRBV5-6 with TRBJ1-2, with TRBD1 identical over 10 bases. CDR1 SGHDT and CDR2 YYEEEE come from the germline V gene. The ends lost 4 bases at V and 4 bases at J; junction bases unmatched: 4. The CDR3 length is 14 residues.

The CDR3: CASTLRVSGQPQHF. CDR3 sequence (DNA): TGTGCCAGCACCCTGAGGGTTTCGGGCCAGCCCCAGCATTTT. The chain links TRBV28 to TRBJ1-5, with unresolved D. Germline V CDR1 and CDR2: MDHEN, SYDVKM. The CDR3 totals 14 residues. Trimming left V 7 bases short and J 7 bases short, with 17 bases between.

In this sample, this clone turned up once. The genes are TRBV28 and TRBJ2-7; TRBD2 matches at 7 bases. Per the germline V gene, CDR1 is MDHEN and CDR2 is SYDVKM. After removal of 10 bases from V and 4 bases from J, the junction contained 13 bases not matched to a gene. The CDR3 has 14 residues. CDR3 DNA sequence: TGTGCCACCGGGGAGGGGACTCGAACATACGAGCAGTACTTC. Amino acid sequence: CATGEGTRTYEQYF.

This clone has a single count. The gene calls are TRBV5-1 and TRBJ2-3; 8 nucleotides line up with TRBD2. Germline V lookup: CDR1 SGHRS, CDR2 YFSETQ. CDR3 length equals 15 residues. The trim removed 2 bases at V and 3 bases at J, leaving 5 bases unmatched. CDR3 nucleotide sequence: TGCGCCAGCAGCTTTCCCGGGGGGGGGACAGATACGCAGTATTTT. It codes for CASSFPGGGTDTQYF.

This chain links TRBV15 with TRBJ2-5; D not resolved. Germline V gene lookup returns CDR1 LNHNV and CDR2 YYDKDF (reference sequence). There are 14 residues in the CDR3. Between the trimmed V and J ends, which lost 0 bases and 0 bases, there was a span of 5 bases. The CDR3, as DNA: TGTGCCACCAGCAGAGAGGGCCACCAAGAGACCCAGTACTTC. It translates to CATSREGHQETQYF.

The chain uses TRBV7-6 and TRBJ2-5, with a possible D match to TRBD2 (5 bases). There are 14 residues in the CDR3. Germline CDR1 SGHVS, CDR2 FNYEAQ. Trimming left V 5 bases short and J 2 bases short, with 12 bases between. As DNA, the CDR3 is TGTGCCAGCAGCGCGGGCAGAGGACAAGAGACCCAGTACTTC. This encodes CASSAGRGQETQYF.

The chain joins TRBV5-1 to TRBJ2-3; the D gene is possibly TRBD1 (6 bases). This CDR3 is 15 amino acids long. The V gene's germline CDR1 is SGHRS and CDR2 YFSETQ. V lost 4 bases and J lost 2, with 14 bases in between. CDR3 DNA: TGCGCCAGCAGCATCCGGGACACATACACAGATACGCAGTATTTT. Translating it yields CASSIRDTYTDTQYF.

The V and J genes are TRBV28 and TRBJ2-7; unclear D gene. This CDR3 has 11 residues. V was trimmed by 2 bases and J by 9 bases, leaving 8 bases between them. The germline CDR1 and CDR2 sequences are MDHEN and SYDVKM. The CDR3 region is CASSLASGQYF. Here the CDR3 DNA reads TGTGCCAGCAGTTTAGCATCCGGGCAGTACTTC.

The genes are TRBV11-2 and TRBJ2-5; no clear D gene. CDR1 SGHAT and CDR2 FQNNGV come from the germline V gene. V was cut by 3 bases and J by 4 bases, with 9 bases left in between. This CDR3 has 13 residues. The CDR3 spells CASSLPIGETQYF. CDR3 in DNA: TGTGCCAGCAGCTTGCCTATCGGAGAGACCCAGTACTTC.

The rearrangement links TRBV28 to TRBJ2-5, with 7 bases that match TRBD1. The CDR3 is 14 amino acids. J gave up 2 bases and V 6 bases, and 6 bases lay outside the gene matches. Germline-derived CDR1 and CDR2 are MDHEN and SYDVKM. In DNA form, the CDR3 reads TGTGCCAGCAGCAACGACAGGGCGCAAGAGACCCAGTACTTC. It specifies CASSNDRAQETQYF.

The chain combines TRBV6-5 with TRBJ2-6, with D maybe TRBD2 (6 bases). CDR1 and CDR2 (germline): MNHEY, SVGAGI. V was cut by 2 bases and J by 3 bases, with 8 bases left in between. This CDR3 spans 15 amino acids. In DNA form, the CDR3 reads TGTGCCAGCAGTTACAGGAGGGTTGGGGCCAACGTCCTGACTTTC. Amino acid sequence: CASSYRRVGANVLTF.

This chain links TRBV10-3 with TRBJ2-1; a weak D match, TRBD2 (5 bases). V was trimmed by 3 bases and J by 7 bases, leaving 13 bases between them. The germline CDR1 and CDR2 sequences are ENHRY and SYGVKD. The CDR3 has 14 amino acids. CDR3 residues: CAISESFPGNEQFF. CDR3 in DNA: TGTGCCATCAGTGAAAGCTTTCCGGGGAATGAGCAGTTCTTC.

This clone occurred a few times. The V gene is TRBV19, the J gene TRBJ1-5; TRBD1 is a possible D gene (5 bases). V was pared by 5 bases and J by 7 bases, with 12 bases between. Per the germline V gene, CDR1 is LNHDA and CDR2 is SQIVND (reference sequence). The CDR3 contains 13 residues. The CDR3 sequence is CASSRQGTQPQHF. The DNA for the CDR3 is TGTGCCAGTAGTCGGCAGGGTACCCAGCCCCAGCATTTT.

The chain joins TRBV5-6 to TRBJ1-4, with a tentative D call TRBD1 (6 bases). Germline values: CDR1 SGHDT, CDR2 YYEEEE. The length of the CDR3 is 16 residues. V gave up 4 bases and J gave up 4 bases, with 17 bases separating them. The CDR3 reads CASSLTRGADNEKLFF. In nucleotides, the CDR3 is TGTGCCAGCAGCCTTACGCGGGGGGCAGATAATGAAAAACTGTTTTTT.

The CDR3 DNA reads TGTGCCATCAGTGACTTTGGGACTAGCAGCTACGAGCAGTACTTC. As protein: CAISDFGTSSYEQYF. The rearrangement joins TRBV10-3 to TRBJ2-7, with 9 positions matching TRBD2. This CDR3 is 15 amino acids long. J lost 3 bases, V lost 3 bases, and 6 bases had no gene match. The germline CDR1 and CDR2 sequences are ENHRY and SYGVKD.